This T cell receptor (beta chain) was recovered during a study of blood T cell repertoires in COVID-19. Study overall: Italy, Spain and the United States were the sources of the convalescent and acute COVID-19 samples. T cells, B-cell-depleted T cells, or PBMCs supplied cDNA or gDNA.

This clone appeared a single time. CDR3 length: 12 residues. Germline assignment: CDR1 LNHDA and CDR2 SQIVND (reference sequence). V lost 6 bases, J lost 5 bases, and 2 bases stayed unmatched. Original processing notes: Reference gene primer amplification in the assay estimated nucleated cell counts. Libraries were prepared by immunoSEQ multiplex PCR; TCRdb keeps only in-frame clonotypes and omits some of them. That table is the source of V, J and clone size, and D and trimming were worked out from the DNA. The sample holds some 120,000 clones, roughly 79% seen once. The chain combines TRBV19 with TRBJ2-5; 8 positions agree with TRBD2. Sequenced: peripheral blood. The source of this sequence is a human donor in a cohort sampled during active COVID-19. The CDR3 sequence: CASRSSGETQYF. The CDR3 nucleotides read TGTGCCAGTAGGTCTAGCGGGGAGACCCAGTACTTC.